Presented here are 18 T cell receptor beta chains from one specimen sequenced in a study of blood T cell repertoires in COVID-19. TCRdb's copy holds only in-frame clones and misses some; the assay was immunoSEQ multiplex PCR. The data contain more than 85,000 clones, 80% of them seen just once; the ten biggest clones take up approximately 4.3%. The sequencing input was peripheral blood. These TCRs come from a human donor in a cohort sampled during active or convalescent COVID-19.

V is TRBV30 and J is TRBJ2-1; 11 bases line up with TRBD2. The CDR3 runs to 16 residues. The germline V gene has CDR1 GTSNPN and CDR2 SVGIG (reference sequence). V was pared by 4 bases and J by 5 bases, with 10 bases of the junction left unmatched. The CDR3 bases are TGTGCCTGGACCCCCCGGACTAGCGGGCGAAACAATGAGCAGTTCTTC. Protein product: CAWTPRTSGRNNEQFF.

The chain couples TRBV4-3 to TRBJ1-6; 8 bases map to TRBD1. The CDR3 runs to 15 residues. Germline loops: CDR1 LGHNA, CDR2 YSLEER. V shed 0 bases, J shed 7 bases, and the junction held 2 bases outside the gene matches. The CDR3 region has the DNA TGCGCCAGCAGCCAAGACGGACAGGGAAATTCACCCCTCCACTTT. As protein: CASSQDGQGNSPLHF.

CDR3 DNA sequence: TGTGCCAGCAGTTACGGGCAGGGTTATCAGCCCCAGCATTTT. This gives the protein CASSYGQGYQPQHF. The chain couples TRBV6-5 to TRBJ1-5, with D possibly matching TRBD1 (5 bases). The germline V and J ends were trimmed by 2 bases and 5 bases, with 10 bases remaining between them. The CDR3 runs to 14 residues. From germline, CDR1 is MNHEY and CDR2 SVGAGI.

This clone was counted many times. The J gene is TRBJ1-2, the V gene TRBV7-8; 7 positions match TRBD1. There are 12 residues in the CDR3. With V trimmed by 6 bases and J by 7 bases, 5 bases remained unmatched. In germline, CDR1 is SGHVS, CDR2 FQNEAQ. CDR3 in amino acids: CASSLTGIGYTF. The CDR3 nucleotides are TGTGCCAGCAGTCTGACAGGGATTGGCTACACCTTC.

This clone appeared a few times. The chain carries TRBV5-6 and TRBJ2-7, with TRBD2 matching 9 bases. J gave up 3 bases and V 1 base, and 5 bases lay outside the gene matches. The CDR3 length is 15 residues. The V gene's germline CDR1 is SGHDT and CDR2 YYEEEE. The CDR3 DNA is TGTGCCAGCAGCTTGCTTAGCGGGGGTTTCTACGAGCAGTACTTC. Its translation: CASSLLSGGFYEQYF.

The chain is built from TRBV6-2 or TRBV6-3 and TRBJ1-5; maybe TRBD1 (5 bases). Between the trimmed V and J ends, which lost 4 bases and 4 bases, there was a span of 20 bases. Germline V lookup: CDR1 MNHEY, CDR2 SVGEGT. CDR3 size: 17 residues. The CDR3 protein is CASSSQGSAGGNQPQHF. CDR3 coding DNA: TGTGCCAGCAGTTCCCAGGGAAGTGCGGGAGGGAATCAGCCCCAGCATTTT.

The chain is built from TRBV27 and TRBJ2-7; TRBD1 aligns across 8 bases. Germline V gene lookup returns CDR1 MNHEY and CDR2 SMNVEV (reference sequence). This CDR3 is 14 amino acids long. Unmatched junction bases numbered 6, after V lost 8 bases and J lost 0 bases. The CDR3 DNA follows: TGTGCCAGCCGCCGGGACAGGATCTCCTACGAGCAGTACTTC. This translates into CASRRDRISYEQYF.

CDR3 DNA sequence: TGTGCCAGCAGGGGGAGGGCCGGTCTCCGTCCTAGCACAGATACGCAGTATTTT. Protein sequence: CASRGRAGLRPSTDTQYF. J is TRBJ2-3 and V is TRBV28; 7 bases are shared with TRBD2. The ends lost 6 bases at V and 0 bases at J; junction bases unmatched: 15. This CDR3 region has 18 residues. In germline, CDR1 is MDHEN, CDR2 SYDVKM.

V is TRBV3-1 (or the pseudogene TRBV3-2) and J is TRBJ2-4, with TRBD1 identical over 7 bases. The CDR3 covers 15 residues. Per the germline V gene, CDR1 is LGHDT and CDR2 is YNNKEL (reference sequence). V shed 1 base, J shed 8 bases, and the junction held 8 bases outside the gene matches. In DNA, the CDR3 is TGTGCCAGCAGCCAAGGTGTCACAGGGGCCGACATTCAGTACTTC. Translation gives CASSQGVTGADIQYF.

The V call is TRBV4-2, the J call TRBJ2-5, with TRBD2 as a possible D gene (6 bases). CDR3 length: 15 residues. From germline, CDR1 is LGHNA and CDR2 YNFKEQ. V dropped 5 bases and J dropped 4 bases, with 17 bases sitting between them. In nucleotides, the CDR3 is TGTGCCAGCAGCGCTTCGGGGGATGTAGGAGAGACCCAGTACTTC. Protein: CASSASGDVGETQYF.

The gene calls are TRBV19 and TRBJ1-2, with TRBD1 matching 11 bases. V was clipped by 5 bases and J by 6 bases; unmatched bases: 5. Germline CDR1 LNHDA, CDR2 SQIVND (reference sequence). This CDR3 comprises 14 residues. As DNA, the CDR3 is TGTGCCAGTAGTGGCCGGGGACAGGGGGATGGCTACACCTTC. Translation gives CASSGRGQGDGYTF. The entire variable domain, with the rest obtained from reference TRBV19 and TRBJ1-2, is as follows: DGGITQSPKYLFRKEGQNVTLSCEQNLNHDAMYWYRQDPGQGLRLIYYSQIVNDFQKGDIAEGYSVSREKKESFPLTVTSAQKNPTAFYLCASSGRGQGDGYTFGSGTRLTVV.

The gene calls are TRBV9 and TRBJ2-1; 12 positions agree with TRBD1. The junction had 4 bases not matched to a gene; V was cut back by 0 bases and J by 6 bases. CDR1 and CDR2 from the germline V gene are SGDLS and YYNGEE. This CDR3 is 16 amino acids long. CDR3 sequence reads: CASSVAGTGGSNEQFF. The CDR3 nucleotides read TGTGCCAGCAGCGTAGCTGGGACAGGGGGCTCCAATGAGCAGTTCTTC.

The chain couples TRBV5-1 to TRBJ1-4; 7 bases line up with TRBD1. Trimming took 4 bases from V and 0 from J; bases not matched to a gene: 6. This CDR3 is 16 amino acids long. The germline CDR1 and CDR2 sequences are SGHRS and YFSETQ. In nucleotides, the CDR3 is TGCGCCAGCAGCGCCGGACAGGTGACAACTAATGAAAAACTGTTTTTT. Its translation: CASSAGQVTTNEKLFF.

Turning to this clone: One junction end does not reproduce the germline sequence, and a read error may be involved. V gene TRBV6-6 combines with J gene TRBJ1-1, with D tentatively TRBD1 (5 bases). Germline V lookup: CDR1 MNHNY, CDR2 SVGAGI (reference sequence). This CDR3 is 14 amino acids long. In nucleotides, the CDR3 is TGTGCCAGCAGTTACCGACAGAGGAACGCTGAAGCTTTCTTT. Encoded protein: CASSYRQRNAEAFF.

The chain has TRBV29-1 and TRBJ2-3; 8 bases fit TRBD2. The germline gives CDR1 SQVTM, CDR2 ANQGSEA. V was clipped by 4 bases and J by 2 bases; unmatched bases: 8. The CDR3 is 15 residues long. The CDR3 is CSVAVREGTTDTQYF. The CDR3 nucleotides read TGCAGCGTTGCTGTTCGGGAGGGGACCACAGATACGCAGTATTTT.

The gene calls are TRBV7-2 and TRBJ1-1; no firm D call. Germline values: CDR1 SGHTA, CDR2 FQGNSA. V lost 1 base and J lost 5, with 5 bases in between. This CDR3 contains 12 residues. This chain's CDR3 is CASSLGLTEAFF. DNA of the CDR3: TGTGCCAGCAGCTTAGGTCTAACTGAAGCTTTCTTT.

This clone was counted between two and nine times. The V and J genes are TRBV10-3 and TRBJ2-1, with D possibly being TRBD2 (5 bases). V was pared by 5 bases and J by 2 bases, with 19 bases between. This CDR3 spans 17 amino acids. CDR1 and CDR2 (germline): ENHRY, SYGVKD. In DNA, the CDR3 is TGTGCCATCAGTAACCCCCCGTACGGAGGAACCTACAATGAGCAGTTCTTC. This sequence encodes CAISNPPYGGTYNEQFF.

The chain has TRBV7-9 and TRBJ2-7; TRBD2 agrees at 8 bases. Germline V CDR1 and CDR2: SEHNR, FQNEAQ (reference sequence). V shed 5 bases and J 2 bases; nucleotides not matched to a gene: 11. This CDR3 is 16 amino acids long. The CDR3 spells CASSPTRAGGPYEQYF. CDR3 nucleotides: TGTGCCAGCAGCCCTACCCGTGCGGGAGGACCCTACGAGCAGTACTTC. Together with reference TRBV7-9 and TRBJ2-7, the CDR3 gives the full variable domain: DTGVSQNPRHKITKRGQNVTFRCDPISEHNRLYWYRQTLGQGPEFLTYFQNEAQLEKSRLLSDRFSAERPKGSFSTLEIQRTEQGDSAMYLCASSPTRAGGPYEQYFGPGTRLTVT.